A single sample gave rise to the 25 T cell receptor beta chains below, sequenced in a study of PD-L1 blockade in urothelial cancer. Clones were sequenced by immunoSEQ multiplex PCR, and TCRdb holds only the in-frame ones, with some missing. Of 45,000 to 50,000 clones in the sample, approximately 88% were seen once. The sequenced sample was PBMCs, obtained around atezolizumab (anti-PD-L1) treatment. The source of these receptors is an elderly man with urothelial cancer.

This clone has just one count. The V and J genes are TRBV9 and TRBJ1-4, with 11 bases identical to TRBD1. J gave up 8 bases and V 4 bases, and 10 bases lay outside the gene matches. The CDR3 sequence is 16 residues long. Germline CDR1 is SGDLS and CDR2 is YYNGEE. CDR3 sequence reads: CASSFREGTGGEKLFF. Here the CDR3 DNA reads TGTGCCAGCAGCTTCCGGGAGGGGACAGGGGGAGAAAAACTGTTTTTT.

This chain joins TRBV5-6 and TRBJ1-3; no definite D call. The CDR3 length is 15 residues. V lost 0 bases to trimming and J lost 0 bases, with 7 bases between them. CDR1 and CDR2 (germline): SGHDT, YYEEEE. The CDR3 region has the DNA TGTGCCAGCAGCTTGGCCCGGGGCTCTGGAAACACCATATATTTT. It translates to CASSLARGSGNTIYF.

The rearrangement joins TRBV7-8 to TRBJ1-4; TRBD1 aligns across 7 bases. The germline gives CDR1 SGHVS, CDR2 FQNEAQ. This CDR3 region has 15 residues. With 5 bases clipped from V and 4 bases from J, the junction kept 7 bases outside the gene matches. The CDR3 DNA reads TGTGCCAGCAGCCTGGGGACAGTGAATAATGAAAAACTGTTTTTT. Translating it yields CASSLGTVNNEKLFF.

The chain joins TRBV6-5 to TRBJ2-1, with 8 bases identical to TRBD1. V lost 2 bases and J lost 7; bases outside the gene matches: 1. Germline V lookup: CDR1 MNHEY, CDR2 SVGAGI. CDR3 length equals 13 residues. CDR3 protein: CASSYDRGNEQFF. The CDR3 DNA reads TGTGCCAGCAGTTACGACAGGGGAAATGAGCAGTTCTTC.

The chain links TRBV7-2 to TRBJ2-7; D possibly corresponds to TRBD2 (6 bases). The V and J ends lost 5 bases and 6 bases respectively, with 11 bases between them. Germline CDR1 reads SGHTA; CDR2 reads FQGNSA. This CDR3 is built from 12 residues. The CDR3 loop reads CASSLSGGEQYF. The CDR3 bases are TGTGCCAGCAGCCTCTCCGGGGGCGAGCAGTACTTC.

V usage is TRBV6-1 and J usage is TRBJ1-5, with D unclear. The CDR3 has 15 residues. Trimming removed 8 bases from V and 2 bases from J, with 16 bases in between. Per germline, CDR1 MNHNS and CDR2 SASEGT. CDR3 sequence (DNA): TGTGCCAGCTCCTTTGGAGCTGGAGGCAATCAGCCCCAGCATTTT. Residues: CASSFGAGGNQPQHF.

The table lists this clone with a count of one. The rearrangement uses TRBV7-2 and TRBJ1-2; 12 bases are a match to TRBD1. Germline V lookup: CDR1 SGHTA, CDR2 FQGNSA. After removal of 6 bases from V and 2 bases from J, the junction contained 4 bases not matched to a gene. The CDR3 loop spans 15 amino acids. The CDR3 bases are TGTGCCAGCAGGCCCGGGACAGGGGGCAACTATGGCTACACCTTC. Protein: CASRPGTGGNYGYTF.

This clone has just one count. The chain recombines TRBV15 with TRBJ2-7; 7 bases map to TRBD1. The V segment lost 6 bases and the J segment 2 bases; nucleotides outside the gene matches: 7. From germline, CDR1 is LNHNV and CDR2 YYDKDF (reference sequence). The CDR3 is made up of 14 amino acids. CDR3 in amino acids: CATRMTGSTYEQYF. The CDR3 DNA is TGTGCCACCAGGATGACAGGGTCCACCTACGAGCAGTACTTC.

This chain joins TRBV6-5 and TRBJ2-1; the D gene is possibly TRBD1 (5 bases). V was cut by 3 bases and J by 9 bases, with 6 bases left in between. This CDR3 has 11 amino acids. CDR1 MNHEY and CDR2 SVGAGI come from the germline V gene. DNA for the CDR3: TGTGCCAGCAGTTATAGGGGTGAGCAGTTCTTC. It yields the protein CASSYRGEQFF.

The V call is TRBV7-2, the J call TRBJ2-7; D unclear. The ends were cut back, 4 bases at V and 3 bases at J, with 4 bases in the middle. The CDR3 is 11 residues long. The V gene's germline CDR1 is SGHTA and CDR2 FQGNSA. The chain's CDR3 is CASSSIYEQYF. Written as DNA, the CDR3 is TGTGCCAGCAGCTCAATCTACGAGCAGTACTTC.

CDR3 in DNA: TGTGCCAGCAGTTCCAGAGGGACAGGGGGTACCTATGGCTACACCTTC. Translated, it gives CASSSRGTGGTYGYTF. The chain has TRBV28 and TRBJ1-2; 11 bases map to TRBD1. The germline V gene has CDR1 MDHEN and CDR2 SYDVKM. The CDR3 has 16 amino acids. V lost 4 bases to trimming and J lost 4 bases; unmatched junction nucleotides: 8.

The V gene is TRBV5-1, the J gene TRBJ1-2, with no clear D. Germline assignment: CDR1 SGHRS and CDR2 YFSETQ. The CDR3 has 15 amino acids. V lost 4 bases and J 0 bases, leaving 13 bases between the germline ends. In nucleotides, the CDR3 is TGCGCCAGCAGCCTATTAGGGAGGGCTAACTATGGCTACACCTTC. Translating gives CASSLLGRANYGYTF.

This clone was seen more than once but under ten times. J is TRBJ2-7 and V is TRBV30; TRBD2 aligns across 8 bases. The germline V gene encodes CDR1 GTSNPN and CDR2 SVGIG (reference sequence). V shed 3 bases and J 6 bases; nucleotides not matched to a gene: 13. The CDR3 runs 15 residues. The CDR3: CAWSRLALWESEQYF. DNA for the CDR3: TGTGCCTGGAGCAGACTAGCGCTTTGGGAAAGCGAGCAGTACTTC.

The rearrangement links TRBV19 to TRBJ2-1; 9 bases align to TRBD2. This CDR3 comprises 16 residues. V lost 3 bases and J lost 5; bases outside the gene matches: 8. Germline CDR1 LNHDA, CDR2 SQIVND (reference sequence). In DNA form, the CDR3 reads TGTGCCAGTAGTATCCCGGGCGGGAGGGCCGACAATGAGCAGTTCTTC. This gives the protein CASSIPGGRADNEQFF.

J is TRBJ2-1 and V is TRBV7-2; D not certain. V lost 1 base, J lost 2 bases, and 12 bases lay in between. Germline values: CDR1 SGHTA, CDR2 FQGNSA. CDR3 length equals 16 residues. In nucleotides, the CDR3 is TGTGCCAGCAGCTTAGAGCTAGTTCCCCCCTACAATGAGCAGTTCTTC. Its protein is CASSLELVPPYNEQFF.

This chain connects TRBV5-1 to TRBJ2-7; TRBD2 aligns across 8 bases. Germline CDR1 SGHRS, CDR2 YFSETQ. Trimming at V came to 2 bases and at J to 3 bases, leaving 7 bases not matched to a gene. The CDR3 is made up of 15 amino acids. CDR3 protein: CASSFAGLGVYEQYF. The DNA of the CDR3 is TGCGCCAGCAGCTTCGCGGGACTAGGGGTCTACGAGCAGTACTTC.

The chain recombines TRBV5-7 with TRBJ2-1, with D perhaps TRBD1 (5 bases). TRBV5-7 is labeled an ORF, and its function is uncertain. There are 18 residues in the CDR3. The V gene lost 2 bases and the J gene lost 4 bases, with 22 bases spanning the gap. This CDR3 reads CASSLDRVITGVYNEQFF. The CDR3, as DNA: TGTGCCAGCAGCTTAGATAGAGTTATTACAGGCGTATACAATGAGCAGTTCTTC.

This chain uses TRBV2 with TRBJ1-1, with 7 bases matching TRBD1. V was pared by 6 bases and J by 1 base, with 8 bases of the junction left unmatched. Germline V gene lookup returns CDR1 SNHLY and CDR2 FYNNEI. The CDR3 spans 15 residues. CDR3 sequence reads: CASRRTGTENTEAFF. The CDR3, as DNA: TGTGCCAGCAGGCGGACCGGGACAGAGAACACTGAAGCTTTCTTT.

This rearrangement joins TRBV9 to TRBJ1-1; D gene uncertain. The V and J ends lost 0 bases and 5 bases respectively, with 11 bases between them. Germline CDR1 and CDR2: SGDLS and YYNGEE. The CDR3 extends over 14 amino acids. DNA for the CDR3: TGTGCCAGCAGCGTAGATTCGGGAGGGACTGAAGCTTTCTTT. Translated: CASSVDSGGTEAFF.

This clone was detected only once. The rearrangement links TRBV5-1 to TRBJ2-7, with 9 bases aligning to TRBD1. This CDR3 spans 15 amino acids. V lost 0 bases to trimming and J lost 5 bases; unmatched junction nucleotides: 6. The V gene's germline CDR1 is SGHRS and CDR2 YFSETQ. CDR3 sequence (DNA): TGCGCCAGCAGCTTGGGGGACAGGGATCGGAACGAGCAGTACTTC. This sequence encodes CASSLGDRDRNEQYF.

This clone was detected only once. The rearrangement links TRBV5-1 to TRBJ2-1; 10 bases map to TRBD2. J was trimmed by 2 bases and V by 3 bases; bases with no gene match: 5. This CDR3 has 16 residues. Germline-derived CDR1 and CDR2 are SGHRS and YFSETQ. The CDR3 loop reads CASSSSSGSPYNEQFF. The DNA of the CDR3 is TGCGCCAGCAGCTCCTCTAGCGGGAGCCCCTACAATGAGCAGTTCTTC. Complete variable domain (other parts from reference TRBV5-1 and TRBJ2-1): KAGVTQTPRYLIKTRGQQVTLSCSPISGHRSVSWYQQTPGQGLQFLFEYFSETQRNKGNFPGRFSGRQFSNSRSEMNVSTLELGDSALYLCASSSSSGSPYNEQFFGPGTRLTVL.

This chain joins TRBV19 and TRBJ1-2; D is unresolved. The CDR3 runs 12 residues. The ends were cut back, 3 bases at V and 3 bases at J, with 5 bases in the middle. CDR1 is LNHDA, CDR2 SQIVND, per germline (reference sequence). The DNA for the CDR3 is TGTGCCAGTAGTATGCGGGACTATGGCTACACCTTC. This gives the protein CASSMRDYGYTF.

This chain links TRBV7-9 with TRBJ2-2, with D tentatively TRBD1 (6 bases). The V gene's germline CDR1 is SEHNR and CDR2 FQNEAQ (reference sequence). V was clipped by 10 bases and J by 0 bases, with 12 bases between them. This CDR3 comprises 14 residues. CDR3 loop: CATRQEPNTGELFF. As DNA, the CDR3 is TGTGCCACGCGACAGGAGCCGAACACCGGGGAGCTGTTTTTT. Variable domain in full (rest from reference TRBV7-9 and TRBJ2-2): DTGVSQNPRHKITKRGQNVTFRCDPISEHNRLYWYRQTLGQGPEFLTYFQNEAQLEKSRLLSDRFSAERPKGSFSTLEIQRTEQGDSAMYLCATRQEPNTGELFFGEGSRLTVL.

The rearrangement uses TRBV5-8 and TRBJ2-3, with TRBD1 matching over 9 bases. Germline V CDR1 and CDR2: SGHTS, YDEGEE. This CDR3 comprises 15 residues. V dropped 5 bases and J dropped 3; count of bases not matched to a gene: 7. CDR3 loop: CASRTGTGRTDTQYF. In DNA, the CDR3 is TGTGCCAGCAGAACAGGGACAGGGAGAACAGATACGCAGTATTTT.

J is TRBJ1-3 and V is TRBV28, with D unclear. Germline V lookup: CDR1 MDHEN, CDR2 SYDVKM. The CDR3 runs 15 residues. Trimming shortened V by 3 bases and J by 1 base, and 10 bases separated the two germline ends. CDR3 coding DNA: TGTGCCAGCAGTTTTAGGGAGCGATCTGGAAACACCATATATTTT. Protein product: CASSFRERSGNTIYF.